This TCR beta chain was found in a study of T-cell reconstitution after alpha-beta-depleted transplantation in children. General study points: A year post-transplant, T-cell counts and diversity derived mostly from newly produced T cells.

It was with unique molecular identifiers that the TCRbeta library was prepared. A single record per CDR3 protein comes from TCRdb applying MiXCR to the PCR reads. Seen here are approximately 50,000 distinct CDR3 sequences, 5.8% observed once, and the top ten hold 30%. This CDR3 is 15 amino acids long. Trimming took 2 bases from V and 0 from J; bases not matched to a gene: 4. Germline loops: CDR1 SGHRS, CDR2 YFSETQ. Details on this clonotype: Its antigen is not identified.

Sequenced here: PBMCs, mostly from graft donor cells, sampled 60 days after TCRalphabeta/CD19-depleted stem cell transplant. The origin of this receptor is a female patient aged 2-9 years who had a stem cell transplant for aplastic anemia, so the T cells may come from the graft donor. The chain is built from TRBV5-1 and TRBJ2-7; TRBD2 matches at 8 bases. The CDR3 region is CASSLAGTSSYEQYF. CDR3 nucleotides: TGCGCCAGCAGCTTAGCCGGGACTAGCTCCTACGAGCAGTACTTC.